The 32 T cell receptor beta chains presented below share a single source sample, sequenced in a study of blood T cell repertoires in COVID-19. Method: immunoSEQ multiplex PCR; TCRdb's copy keeps in-frame clones and lacks some. The table records about 200,000 clones, roughly 88% of them present only once. The sequenced sample was PBMCs or T cells enriched from blood (not recorded which). Receptor source: a middle-aged man with acute COVID-19.

This sequence joins TRBV28 and TRBJ1-2; TRBD1 aligns across 8 bases. This CDR3 is built from 14 residues. Germline trimming cut 5 bases from V and 4 bases from J; bases unmatched to any gene: 6. Germline V gene lookup returns CDR1 MDHEN and CDR2 SYDVKM. The CDR3 DNA reads as TGTGCCAGCAGTAGAGACAGGGGTGGCTATGGCTACACCTTC. Translated, it gives CASSRDRGGYGYTF.

This clone was detected only a few times. The V call is TRBV6-2 or TRBV6-3, the J call TRBJ2-2, with D tentatively TRBD1 (5 bases). Germline loops: CDR1 MNHEY, CDR2 SVGEGT. CDR3 length: 13 amino acids. V shed 2 bases and J shed 7 bases, with 8 bases lying between them. This CDR3 is CASSYLRGGELFF. CDR3 bases: TGTGCCAGCAGTTACCTTAGGGGCGGGGAGCTGTTTTTT.

This clone was detected a few times. This chain uses TRBV3-1 (or the pseudogene TRBV3-2) with TRBJ2-2; 11 positions match TRBD2. Trimming removed 3 bases from V and 8 bases from J; junction bases left unmatched: 5. Germline V gives CDR1 LGHDT, CDR2 YNNKEL (reference sequence). The CDR3 runs 15 residues. CDR3 in amino acids: CASSHGTSGRGELFF. The CDR3 coding sequence is TGTGCCAGCAGCCACGGGACTAGCGGTCGAGGGGAGCTGTTTTTT.

The rearrangement links TRBV7-9 to TRBJ2-5, with a tentative D call TRBD1 (6 bases). The length of the CDR3 is 15 residues. The V end was cut by 3 bases, the J end by 1 base, with 12 bases between. Germline CDR1 reads SEHNR; CDR2 reads FQNEAQ (reference sequence). The CDR3 DNA reads as TGTGCCAGCAGCTTTTTCTTGGACAGCCAAGAGACCCAGTACTTC. Its protein product is CASSFFLDSQETQYF.

The CDR3 reads CASGGGQGKSEAFF. CDR3 nucleotides: TGTGCCAGCGGGGGGGGTCAGGGTAAAAGTGAAGCTTTCTTT. This chain connects TRBV27 to TRBJ1-1, with D tentatively TRBD1 (5 bases). The CDR3 spans 14 residues. V was clipped by 8 bases and J by 7 bases, with 20 bases between them. Germline CDR1 is MNHEY and CDR2 is SMNVEV (reference sequence).

The chain uses TRBV7-2 and TRBJ2-5; no clear D. With 5 bases removed from V and 3 bases from J, the gap between germline ends came to 10 bases. CDR3 length: 13 residues. Germline V lookup: CDR1 SGHTA, CDR2 FQGNSA. In nucleotides, the CDR3 is TGTGCCAGCAGCCCCATTCCGGAAGAGACCCAGTACTTC. Amino acid sequence: CASSPIPEETQYF. Variable domain in full (rest from reference TRBV7-2 and TRBJ2-5): GAGVSQSPSNKVTEKGKDVELRCDPISGHTALYWYRQSLGQGLEFLIYFQGNSAPDKSGLPSDRFSAERTGGSVSTLTIQRTQQEDSAVYLCASSPIPEETQYFGPGTRLLVL.

The chain combines TRBV18 with TRBJ2-4, with 8 bases aligning to TRBD2. Germline values: CDR1 KGHSH, CDR2 LQKENI. The trim removed 0 bases at V and 5 bases at J, leaving 3 bases unmatched. This CDR3 region has 15 residues. Here the CDR3 DNA reads TGTGCCAGCTCACCACCTCGAGCGGGGGAAAACATTCAGTACTTC. Translation: CASSPPRAGENIQYF.

The chain carries TRBV5-1 and TRBJ2-1; possible D gene TRBD2, 6 bases. CDR1 and CDR2 from the germline V gene are SGHRS and YFSETQ. V was cut by 2 bases and J by 0 bases, with 15 bases left in between. The CDR3 covers 17 residues. Written as DNA, the CDR3 is TGCGCCAGCAGCTTAGTACAGGACTACATCTCCTACAATGAGCAGTTCTTC. It translates to CASSLVQDYISYNEQFF. The entire variable domain, with the rest obtained from reference TRBV5-1 and TRBJ2-1, is as follows: KAGVTQTPRYLIKTRGQQVTLSCSPISGHRSVSWYQQTPGQGLQFLFEYFSETQRNKGNFPGRFSGRQFSNSRSEMNVSTLELGDSALYLCASSLVQDYISYNEQFFGPGTRLTVL.

This clone has only one observation. This chain connects TRBV28 to TRBJ2-3; D is unresolved. The CDR3 is made up of 14 amino acids. Germline CDR1 is MDHEN and CDR2 is SYDVKM. V lost 2 bases and J 2 bases, leaving 8 bases between the germline ends. CDR3 amino acids: CASSLLIPTDTQYF. The CDR3 DNA sequence: TGTGCCAGCAGTTTACTAATACCCACAGATACGCAGTATTTT. Combining the CDR3 with reference TRBV28 and TRBJ2-3 gives the whole variable domain DVKVTQSSRYLVKRTGEKVFLECVQDMDHENMFWYRQDPGLGLRLIYFSYDVKMKEKGDIPEGYSVSREKKERFSLILESASTNQTSMYLCASSLLIPTDTQYFGPGTRLTVL.

J is TRBJ2-3 and V is TRBV14, with D perhaps matching TRBD1 (6 bases). The CDR3 length is 17 residues. V dropped 5 bases and J dropped 3 bases, with 21 bases sitting between them. Germline V lookup: CDR1 SGHDN, CDR2 FVKESK. CDR3 in DNA: TGTGCCAGCAGCTTCCTCGTAGGTCGAGGGGGAACAGATACGCAGTATTTT. Translating gives CASSFLVGRGGTDTQYF.

This clone has only a few counts. This CDR3 reads CASSQVGQGLITEAFF. The CDR3 DNA reads as TGCGCCAGCAGCCAAGTGGGACAGGGGCTTATCACTGAAGCTTTCTTT. This sequence joins TRBV4-3 and TRBJ1-1; 10 bases line up with TRBD1. CDR1 and CDR2 (germline): LGHNA, YSLEER. The CDR3 loop spans 16 amino acids. V lost 1 base, J lost 4 bases, and 6 bases stayed unmatched.

Sample share makes this clone medium-sized (0.01 to 0.1%). The rearrangement uses TRBV9 and TRBJ2-2; TRBD1 matches 8 bases. From germline, CDR1 is SGDLS and CDR2 YYNGEE. CDR3 length: 15 residues. J lost 1 base, V lost 9 bases, and 8 bases had no gene match. CDR3 loop: CATQSGTGNTGELFF. Written as DNA, the CDR3 is TGTGCCACCCAGTCCGGGACAGGGAACACCGGGGAGCTGTTTTTT.

This clone appeared once. The gene calls are TRBV15 and TRBJ1-1, with 7 positions matching TRBD1. The CDR3 extends over 13 amino acids. J was trimmed by 8 bases and V by 6 bases; bases with no gene match: 9. Germline values: CDR1 LNHNV, CDR2 YYDKDF (reference sequence). CDR3 sequence reads: CATRAQGLFEAFF. In nucleotides, the CDR3 is TGTGCCACCAGGGCACAGGGGCTTTTCGAAGCTTTCTTT.

The V call is TRBV9, the J call TRBJ2-1, with TRBD2 matching over 7 bases. Germline V gene lookup returns CDR1 SGDLS and CDR2 YYNGEE. The CDR3 totals 15 residues. V shed 0 bases and J 4 bases; nucleotides not matched to a gene: 4. Here the CDR3 reads CASSVASGFYNEQFF. The CDR3 coding sequence is TGTGCCAGCAGCGTAGCTAGCGGTTTTTACAATGAGCAGTTCTTC.

The gene calls are TRBV2 and TRBJ1-3; D uncertain. Germline V gives CDR1 SNHLY, CDR2 FYNNEI. With 4 bases removed from V and 0 bases from J, the gap between germline ends came to 13 bases. This CDR3 has 16 residues. The DNA of the CDR3 is TGTGCCAGCAGTGTAGAGGGCCCCACCTCTGGAAACACCATATATTTT. This codes for CASSVEGPTSGNTIYF. Filled out from reference TRBV2 and TRBJ1-3, the complete variable domain reads EPEVTQTPSHQVTQMGQEVILRCVPISNHLYFYWYRQILGQKVEFLVSFYNNEISEKSEIFDDQFSVERPDGSNFTLKIRSTKLEDSAMYFCASSVEGPTSGNTIYFGEGSWLTVV.

The chain recombines TRBV12-3 or TRBV12-4 with TRBJ1-2; TRBD1 might be the D (6 bases). V lost 5 bases and J 8 bases, leaving 12 bases between the germline ends. The CDR3 extends over 12 amino acids. The CDR3 sequence: CASSHWGQGYTF. The DNA for the CDR3 is TGTGCCAGCAGTCATTGGGGGCAAGGCTACACCTTC.

The chain employs TRBV21-1 and TRBJ2-7; TRBD2 is the table's D call and was not checked against the DNA. TRBV21-1 is described as a pseudogene. The CDR3 length is 14 residues. DNA of the CDR3: TGTGCCAGTCGGGGAGGAGGCGGGATCTACGAGCAGTACTTC. Translated, it gives CASRGGGGIYEQYF.

This clone was observed a handful of times. V is TRBV27 and J is TRBJ1-5, with 10 positions matching TRBD1. Germline V gene data show CDR1 as MNHEY and CDR2 as SMNVEV (reference sequence). The CDR3 is made up of 16 amino acids. V lost 6 bases and J lost 9; bases outside the gene matches: 14. In DNA form, the CDR3 reads TGTGCCAGCAGACAAGGGACAGGGGACCCCCTATGGCCCCAGCATTTT. Translated, it gives CASRQGTGDPLWPQHF.

CDR3 DNA sequence: TGTGCCAGCAGCTCGGGACTGAACACCGGGGAGCTGTTTTTT. It specifies CASSSGLNTGELFF. The genes are TRBV11-2 and TRBJ2-2; D perhaps matches TRBD2 (6 bases). The germline V and J ends were trimmed by 4 bases and 1 base, with 7 bases remaining between them. CDR1 is SGHAT and CDR2 is FQNNGV in the germline V gene. The CDR3 loop spans 14 amino acids.

The chain has TRBV5-4 and TRBJ1-1, with a tentative D call TRBD1 (5 bases). Germline assignment: CDR1 SGHNT and CDR2 YYREEE (reference sequence). The CDR3 is 13 residues long. V dropped 0 bases and J dropped 10 bases, with 13 bases sitting between them. The CDR3 DNA sequence: TGTGCCAGCAGCTTGGAGCCGGCCCAGGGAGCTTTCTTT. It encodes CASSLEPAQGAFF.

The gene calls are TRBV7-9 and TRBJ2-1; 8 bases align to TRBD2. Germline CDR1 and CDR2: SEHNR and FQNEAQ (reference sequence). This CDR3 has 15 amino acids. The V and J ends lost 5 bases and 3 bases, in that order; junction bases with no gene match: 6. CDR3 DNA sequence: TGTGCCAGCAGCCCCGGGGCGGGAGGCTACAATGAGCAGTTCTTC. It yields the protein CASSPGAGGYNEQFF. Together with reference TRBV7-9 and TRBJ2-1, the CDR3 gives the full variable domain: DTGVSQNPRHKITKRGQNVTFRCDPISEHNRLYWYRQTLGQGPEFLTYFQNEAQLEKSRLLSDRFSAERPKGSFSTLEIQRTEQGDSAMYLCASSPGAGGYNEQFFGPGTRLTVL.

This rearrangement joins TRBV5-1 to TRBJ1-2; 8 bases are a match to TRBD1. V lost 3 bases to trimming and J lost 6 bases; unmatched junction nucleotides: 13. Per germline, CDR1 SGHRS and CDR2 YFSETQ. There are 16 residues in the CDR3. The DNA of the CDR3 is TGCGCCAGCAGCTCTTTCCAACAGGGGGTAGGGAATGGCTACACCTTC. It is translated as CASSSFQQGVGNGYTF.

The chain is built from TRBV9 and TRBJ1-5; 10 positions agree with TRBD1. This CDR3 is 12 amino acids long. CDR1 is SGDLS and CDR2 is YYNGEE in the germline V gene. The J segment lost 7 bases and the V segment lost 7 bases, leaving 2 bases of the junction unmatched. As DNA, the CDR3 is TGTGCCAGCGGACAGGGGGGACAGCCCCAGCATTTT. Translation gives CASGQGGQPQHF. Full variable domain (outside the CDR3, taken from reference TRBV9 and TRBJ1-5): DSGVTQTPKHLITATGQRVTLRCSPRSGDLSVYWYQQSLDQGLQFLIQYYNGEERAKGNILERFSAQQFPDLHSELNLSSLELGDSALYFCASGQGGQPQHFGDGTRLSIL.

The chain joins TRBV18 to TRBJ2-1; 11 bases match TRBD2. The CDR3 covers 15 residues. V was pared by 4 bases and J by 8 bases, with 7 bases of the junction left unmatched. The germline V gene has CDR1 KGHSH and CDR2 LQKENI. CDR3 in DNA: TGTGCCAGCTCACAACTAGCGGGAGAGGGTTATGAGCAGTTCTTC. It encodes CASSQLAGEGYEQFF.

This clone was counted a few times. V gene TRBV4-2 combines with J gene TRBJ2-6; 7 bases are a match to TRBD1. The CDR3 consists of 17 residues. J was trimmed by 2 bases and V by 5 bases; bases with no gene match: 9. Per the germline V gene, CDR1 is LGHNA and CDR2 is YNFKEQ. CDR3 in amino acids: CASSFNAQGAGANVLTF. CDR3 nucleotide sequence: TGTGCCAGCAGCTTCAACGCTCAGGGGGCTGGGGCCAACGTCCTGACTTTC.

The V call is TRBV28, the J call TRBJ1-5, with a tentative D call TRBD1 (6 bases). The V gene's germline CDR1 is MDHEN and CDR2 SYDVKM. The CDR3 contains 15 residues. V lost 4 bases and J lost 7, with 17 bases in between. The CDR3 is CASSSTGTSTQPQHF. The CDR3 DNA is TGTGCCAGCAGTTCCACGGGGACATCGACCCAGCCCCAGCATTTT.

The chain carries TRBV20-1 and TRBJ1-2; the D is unclear. The V gene's germline CDR1 is DFQATT and CDR2 SNEGSKA (reference sequence). The CDR3 loop spans 11 amino acids. The ends were cut back, 2 bases at V and 5 bases at J, with 6 bases in the middle. This CDR3 reads CSARIQYGYTF. The CDR3, as DNA: TGCAGTGCTAGAATACAGTATGGCTACACCTTC.

The CDR3 is CASSARTGYDPEAFF. For the CDR3, the DNA is TGTGCCAGCAGTGCCCGTACAGGGTATGACCCTGAAGCTTTCTTT. The V and J genes are TRBV6-2 or TRBV6-3 and TRBJ1-1; D is possibly TRBD1 (6 bases). V lost 5 bases to trimming and J lost 6 bases, with 19 bases between them. Germline V gene lookup returns CDR1 MNHEY and CDR2 SVGEGT. This CDR3 spans 15 amino acids.

The CDR3 bases are TGCGCCAGCAGCCAAGAAAAGGGCGGGTTTGAAAAACTGTTTTTT. This encodes CASSQEKGGFEKLFF. The chain recombines TRBV4-1 with TRBJ1-4; D is undetermined. The CDR3 consists of 15 residues. V was shortened by 0 bases and J by 7 bases, with 12 bases between the two germline ends. The germline V gene encodes CDR1 MGHRA and CDR2 YSYEKL.

The chain couples TRBV5-4 to TRBJ2-7; weak D call: TRBD1 (5 bases). The ends were cut back, 2 bases at V and 4 bases at J, with 13 bases in the middle. The CDR3 covers 14 residues. Germline CDR1 reads SGHNT; CDR2 reads YYREEE (reference sequence). CDR3 region: CASSLGAKDYEQYF. CDR3 coding DNA: TGTGCCAGCAGCTTAGGGGCCAAGGATTACGAGCAGTACTTC.

V usage is TRBV9 and J usage is TRBJ1-1; D not resolved. CDR1 and CDR2 (germline): SGDLS, YYNGEE. The CDR3 has 13 residues. The V gene lost 3 bases and the J gene lost 6 bases, with 12 bases spanning the gap. The CDR3 DNA sequence: TGTGCCAGCAGCGGAGGGAGAAGCCCTGAAGCTTTCTTT. Protein sequence: CASSGGRSPEAFF. Full variable domain (rest looked up from reference TRBV9 and TRBJ1-1): DSGVTQTPKHLITATGQRVTLRCSPRSGDLSVYWYQQSLDQGLQFLIQYYNGEERAKGNILERFSAQQFPDLHSELNLSSLELGDSALYFCASSGGRSPEAFFGQGTRLTVV.

The rearrangement links TRBV5-8 to TRBJ1-4; 9 nucleotides agree with TRBD1. The J segment lost 6 bases and the V segment lost 4 bases, leaving 7 bases of the junction unmatched. There are 15 residues in the CDR3. Germline-derived CDR1 and CDR2 are SGHTS and YDEGEE. This chain's CDR3 is CASSRLGQGDEKLFF. CDR3 bases: TGTGCCAGCAGCCGATTGGGACAGGGCGATGAAAAACTGTTTTTT. The entire variable domain, with the rest obtained from reference TRBV5-8 and TRBJ1-4, is as follows: EAGVTQSPTHLIKTRGQQATLRCSPISGHTSVYWYQQALGLGLQFLLWYDEGEERNRGNFPPRFSGRQFPNYSSELNVNALELEDSALYLCASSRLGQGDEKLFFGSGTQLSVL.